The 13 T cell receptor beta chains below were found in one sample sequenced in a study of blood T cell repertoires in COVID-19. Sequencing used immunoSEQ multiplex PCR; TCRdb keeps in-frame clones, though not all of them. In the table there are 110,000 to 150,000 clones, roughly 82% of which are singletons. Specimen: peripheral blood. The receptors here all came from a man in his 60s with active or convalescent COVID-19.

This clone was counted only a few times. V usage is TRBV19 and J usage is TRBJ1-5; D is undetermined. The CDR3 is made up of 13 amino acids. The V end was cut by 3 bases, the J end by 0 bases, with 3 bases between. CDR1 LNHDA and CDR2 SQIVND come from the germline V gene (reference sequence). The CDR3 loop is CASSMASNQPQHF. DNA of the CDR3: TGTGCCAGTAGTATGGCTAGCAATCAGCCCCAGCATTTT. Full variable domain (remainder filled in from reference TRBV19 and TRBJ1-5): DGGITQSPKYLFRKEGQNVTLSCEQNLNHDAMYWYRQDPGQGLRLIYYSQIVNDFQKGDIAEGYSVSREKKESFPLTVTSAQKNPTAFYLCASSMASNQPQHFGDGTRLSIL.

CDR3 sequence (DNA): TGCGCCAGCAGCCAAGACATAGGAGGGGCTCCAGCCTATGGCTACACCTTC. Amino acid sequence: CASSQDIGGAPAYGYTF. V gene TRBV4-3 combines with J gene TRBJ1-2; TRBD1 might be the D (5 bases). Trimming removed 0 bases from V and 4 bases from J, with 18 bases in between. The CDR3 length is 17 residues. The germline V gene encodes CDR1 LGHNA and CDR2 YSLEER.

This CDR3 is CASSDGRNLAEAFF. The CDR3 region has the DNA TGTGCCAGCAGTGATGGGAGGAACTTAGCTGAAGCTTTCTTT. This rearrangement joins TRBV25-1 to TRBJ1-1; D gene ambiguous. Germline CDR1 and CDR2: MGHDK and SYGVNS. The CDR3 totals 14 residues. The germline V and J ends were trimmed by 3 bases and 6 bases, with 14 bases remaining between them.

This rearrangement joins TRBV2 to TRBJ1-1; D is unclear. Trimming shortened V by 8 bases and J by 4 bases, and 32 bases separated the two germline ends. The V gene's germline CDR1 is SNHLY and CDR2 FYNNEI. The CDR3 contains 19 residues. The CDR3 protein is CASPSLRLEVTEDGTEAFF. In nucleotides, the CDR3 is TGTGCCAGCCCCTCCCTACGTCTGGAGGTTACCGAGGATGGCACTGAAGCTTTCTTT.

The V call is TRBV13, the J call TRBJ1-4; weak D call: TRBD1 (6 bases). Germline CDR1 reads PRHDT; CDR2 reads FYEKMQ (reference sequence). V was trimmed by 5 bases and J by 4 bases, leaving 14 bases between them. The CDR3 runs 15 residues. CDR3 in amino acids: CASSVLTGRNEKLFF. The CDR3 nucleotides are TGTGCCAGCAGCGTACTTACAGGGCGTAATGAAAAACTGTTTTTT.

The CDR3 DNA reads TGTGCCAGCTCACTCGGGACTAGTCATTACGAGCAGTACGTC. Protein: CASSLGTSHYEQYV. This chain uses TRBV18 with TRBJ2-7, with TRBD2 matching 8 bases. Germline V gene sequence: CDR1 KGHSH, CDR2 LQKENI. Losses at the gene ends were 4 bases for V and 4 bases for J; bases not matched to a gene: 6. The CDR3 totals 14 residues.

The chain is built from TRBV5-5 and TRBJ1-5; D might be TRBD1 (5 bases). The germline gives CDR1 SGHKS, CDR2 YYEKEE (reference sequence). The CDR3 is 15 residues long. V lost 0 bases, J lost 0 bases, and 7 bases lay in between. CDR3 sequence: CASSLARASNQPQHF. In nucleotides, the CDR3 is TGTGCCAGCAGCTTGGCCAGGGCTAGCAATCAGCCCCAGCATTTT.

The CDR3 nucleotides read TGTGCCAGCCGCTACCCTACAGGGGAAGCAGATACGCAGTATTTT. Protein sequence: CASRYPTGEADTQYF. V gene TRBV2 combines with J gene TRBJ2-3; 7 bases map to TRBD1. The CDR3 is 15 residues long. Trimming took 8 bases from V and 4 from J; bases not matched to a gene: 12. Germline CDR1 and CDR2: SNHLY and FYNNEI. The whole variable domain, remainder taken from reference TRBV2 and TRBJ2-3, is EPEVTQTPSHQVTQMGQEVILRCVPISNHLYFYWYRQILGQKVEFLVSFYNNEISEKSEIFDDQFSVERPDGSNFTLKIRSTKLEDSAMYFCASRYPTGEADTQYFGPGTRLTVL.

The genes are TRBV6-4 and TRBJ2-1, with D possibly matching TRBD1 (6 bases). Trimming left V 4 bases short and J 5 bases short, with 18 bases between. CDR1 is MRHNA, CDR2 SNTAGT, per germline. CDR3 length equals 16 residues. The CDR3 reads CASSARTVSADNEQFF. CDR3 DNA: TGTGCCAGCAGTGCTAGGACAGTTAGTGCCGACAATGAGCAGTTCTTC.

A few counts support this clone. This sequence joins TRBV13 and TRBJ2-3, with D unresolved. V lost 3 bases to trimming and J lost 6 bases, with 19 bases between them. The germline CDR1 and CDR2 sequences are PRHDT and FYEKMQ (reference sequence). This CDR3 is built from 16 residues. The CDR3 bases are TGTGCCAGCAGCTTCGAATTTCAGCTACGGGTGGATACGCAGTATTTT. Encoded protein: CASSFEFQLRVDTQYF. The complete variable domain, with remaining parts taken from reference TRBV13 and TRBJ2-3, reads AAGVIQSPRHLIKEKRETATLKCYPIPRHDTVYWYQQGPGQDPQFLISFYEKMQSDKGSIPDRFSAQQFSDYHSELNMSSLELGDSALYFCASSFEFQLRVDTQYFGPGTRLTVL.

The chain employs TRBV5-1 and TRBJ2-7, with 9 bases aligning to TRBD2. Germline V gene sequence: CDR1 SGHRS, CDR2 YFSETQ. Losses at the gene ends were 0 bases for V and 3 bases for J; bases not matched to a gene: 1. The CDR3 length is 14 residues. The CDR3: CASSLVSGGYEQYF. CDR3 in DNA: TGCGCCAGCAGCTTGGTTAGCGGGGGCTACGAGCAGTACTTC.

The DNA for the CDR3 is TGCGCCAGCAGCCGAGGACTAGCGGGAAGAACCTACAATGAGCAGTTCTTC. As protein: CASSRGLAGRTYNEQFF. The chain has TRBV4-1 and TRBJ2-1, with 12 nucleotides matching TRBD2. This CDR3 comprises 17 residues. CDR1 is MGHRA, CDR2 YSYEKL, per germline. V shed 4 bases and J 2 bases; nucleotides not matched to a gene: 6.

The sample holds a few counts of this clone. The rearrangement links TRBV5-1 to TRBJ1-2; D might be TRBD1 (6 bases). The ends were cut back, 0 bases at V and 4 bases at J, with 19 bases in the middle. Germline assignment: CDR1 SGHRS and CDR2 YFSETQ. The CDR3 is made up of 17 amino acids. DNA for the CDR3: TGCGCCAGCAGCTTGGCCCCCCCCGGGGGGCCCAGCTATGGCTACACCTTC. This encodes CASSLAPPGGPSYGYTF.